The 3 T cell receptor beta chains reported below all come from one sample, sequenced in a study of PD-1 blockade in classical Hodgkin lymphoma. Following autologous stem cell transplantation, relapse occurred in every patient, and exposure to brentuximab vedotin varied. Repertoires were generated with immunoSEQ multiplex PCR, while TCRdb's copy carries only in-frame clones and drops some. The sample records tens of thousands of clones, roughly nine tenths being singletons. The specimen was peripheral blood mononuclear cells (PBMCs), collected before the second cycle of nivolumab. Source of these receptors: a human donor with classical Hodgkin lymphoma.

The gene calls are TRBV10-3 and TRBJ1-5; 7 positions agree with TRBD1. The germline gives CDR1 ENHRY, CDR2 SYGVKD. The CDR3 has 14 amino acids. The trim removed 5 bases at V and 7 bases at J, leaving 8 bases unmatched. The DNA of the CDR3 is TGTGCCATCAGTCGGGACAGTAAGGAACAGCCCCAGCATTTT. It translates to CAISRDSKEQPQHF.

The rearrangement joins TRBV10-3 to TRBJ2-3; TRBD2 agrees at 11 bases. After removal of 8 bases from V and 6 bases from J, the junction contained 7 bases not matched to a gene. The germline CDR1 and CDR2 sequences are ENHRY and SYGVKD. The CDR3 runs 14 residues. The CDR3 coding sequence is TGTGCCATCGCTACTAGCGGGGGTGGGGATACGCAGTATTTT. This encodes CAIATSGGGDTQYF.

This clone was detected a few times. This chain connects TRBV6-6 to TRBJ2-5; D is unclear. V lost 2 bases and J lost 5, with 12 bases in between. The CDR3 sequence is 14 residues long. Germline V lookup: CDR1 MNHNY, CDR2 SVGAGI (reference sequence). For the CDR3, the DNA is TGTGCCAGCAGTTACCAACTCAGCAGTGAGACCCAGTACTTC. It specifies CASSYQLSSETQYF.